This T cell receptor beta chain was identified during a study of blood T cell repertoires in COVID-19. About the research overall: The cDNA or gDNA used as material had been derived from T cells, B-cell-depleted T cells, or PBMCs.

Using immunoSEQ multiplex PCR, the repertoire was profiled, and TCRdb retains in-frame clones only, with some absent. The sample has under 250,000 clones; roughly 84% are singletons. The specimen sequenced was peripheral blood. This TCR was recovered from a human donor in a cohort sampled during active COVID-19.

The CDR3 sequence is CATSAQGAPYEQYF. DNA of the CDR3: TGTGCCACCAGCGCTCAGGGGGCACCCTACGAGCAGTACTTC. The rearrangement uses TRBV15 and TRBJ2-7; TRBD1 aligns across 8 bases. V was pared by 5 bases and J by 2 bases, with 5 bases of the junction left unmatched. The CDR3 is 14 residues long. Looked up from germline, CDR1 is LNHNV and CDR2 is YYDKDF (reference sequence).